Below, 9 T cell receptor beta chains from the same sample are listed, as sequenced in a study of T cell changes during pregnancy in multiple sclerosis. Assay used: immunoSEQ multiplex PCR; TCRdb lists only in-frame clones, some missing. The sample includes 30,000 to 35,000 clones, about nine tenths of them seen just once. Sequenced material: CD8+ T cells from peripheral blood mononuclear cells, taken before pregnancy. The receptors here all came from a female donor with multiple sclerosis, enrolled in a pregnancy study.

The chain is built from TRBV6-1 and TRBJ2-2; D perhaps matches TRBD2 (6 bases). The CDR3 spans 15 residues. Germline-derived CDR1 and CDR2 are MNHNS and SASEGT. V was clipped by 2 bases and J by 5 bases, with 12 bases between them. CDR3 sequence (DNA): TGTGCCAGCAGTGAACGACTAGGCTTTACCGGGGAGCTGTTTTTT. It specifies CASSERLGFTGELFF.

This clone was seen ten or more times. The gene calls are TRBV30 and TRBJ1-1, with 9 bases lining up with TRBD1. With 1 base clipped from V and 8 bases from J, the junction kept 8 bases outside the gene matches. CDR3 size: 14 residues. The germline gives CDR1 GTSNPN, CDR2 SVGIG (reference sequence). CDR3 sequence: CAWSAPTGTGEAFF. The CDR3 bases are TGTGCCTGGAGTGCCCCCACCGGGACAGGGGAAGCTTTCTTT. The complete variable domain, with remaining parts taken from reference TRBV30 and TRBJ1-1, reads SQTIHQWPATLVQPVGSPLSLECTVEGTSNPNLYWYRQAAGRGLQLLFYSVGIGQISSEVPQNLSASRPQDRQFILSSKKLLLSDSGFYLCAWSAPTGTGEAFFGQGTRLTVV.

The J gene is TRBJ1-3, the V gene TRBV27; a possible D gene is TRBD1 (5 bases). There are 15 residues in the CDR3. The germline V gene has CDR1 MNHEY and CDR2 SMNVEV (reference sequence). V lost 4 bases to trimming and J lost 4 bases, with 14 bases between them. CDR3 protein: CASSYVQGYGNTIYF. CDR3 nucleotides: TGTGCCAGCAGTTACGTCCAGGGCTACGGAAACACCATATATTTT.

This chain uses TRBV5-8 with TRBJ2-1; 10 bases agree with TRBD2. The CDR3 sequence is 14 residues long. V was clipped by 1 base and J by 9 bases; unmatched bases: 4. Per germline, CDR1 SGHTS and CDR2 YDEGEE. The DNA for the CDR3 is TGTGCCAGCAGCTTGAGTAGCGGGAGGATTGAGCAGTTCTTC. Its protein product is CASSLSSGRIEQFF.

This clone is judged medium-sized. The chain employs TRBV19 and TRBJ1-1; TRBD1 is a possible D gene (5 bases). Germline V gives CDR1 LNHDA, CDR2 SQIVND (reference sequence). With 4 bases removed from V and 7 bases from J, the gap between germline ends came to 16 bases. The CDR3 loop spans 14 amino acids. CDR3 in amino acids: CASSTMGGGNEAFF. CDR3 DNA sequence: TGTGCCAGTAGTACCATGGGGGGTGGTAATGAAGCTTTCTTT. The variable domain in full, completed from reference TRBV19 and TRBJ1-1, reads DGGITQSPKYLFRKEGQNVTLSCEQNLNHDAMYWYRQDPGQGLRLIYYSQIVNDFQKGDIAEGYSVSREKKESFPLTVTSAQKNPTAFYLCASSTMGGGNEAFFGQGTRLTVV.

The chain couples TRBV11-2 to TRBJ1-1; D is unresolved. V lost 6 bases to trimming and J lost 2 bases, with 10 bases between them. Germline V lookup: CDR1 SGHAT, CDR2 FQNNGV. The CDR3 sequence is 13 residues long. The DNA of the CDR3 is TGTGCCAGCAGGAAACAGATAAACACTGAAGCTTTCTTT. This codes for CASRKQINTEAFF.

The chain couples TRBV9 to TRBJ1-4, with D possibly matching TRBD1 (5 bases). Germline loops: CDR1 SGDLS, CDR2 YYNGEE. This CDR3 comprises 14 residues. Trimming removed 3 bases from V and 6 bases from J, with 12 bases in between. The CDR3, as DNA: TGTGCCAGCAGCGCGTGGGGGGGGGATGAAAAACTGTTTTTT. Translating it yields CASSAWGGDEKLFF. The whole variable domain, remainder taken from reference TRBV9 and TRBJ1-4, is DSGVTQTPKHLITATGQRVTLRCSPRSGDLSVYWYQQSLDQGLQFLIQYYNGEERAKGNILERFSAQQFPDLHSELNLSSLELGDSALYFCASSAWGGDEKLFFGSGTQLSVL.

This chain joins TRBV12-5 and TRBJ2-3, with 7 bases identical to TRBD2. Germline V CDR1 and CDR2: LGHNT, FRNRAP. V shed 8 bases and J 0 bases; nucleotides not matched to a gene: 5. This CDR3 has 14 amino acids. CDR3 loop: CASTSGTSTDTQYF. CDR3 coding DNA: TGTGCTAGTACCAGCGGGACTAGCACAGATACGCAGTATTTT.

The chain has TRBV28 and TRBJ2-3; D is ambiguous. The V and J ends lost 5 bases and 0 bases respectively, with 3 bases between them. The CDR3 is 12 amino acids. Looked up from germline, CDR1 is MDHEN and CDR2 is SYDVKM. As DNA, the CDR3 is TGTGCCAGCAGTCAGAGCACAGATACGCAGTATTTT. Translated, it gives CASSQSTDTQYF.